This TCR beta chain was captured in a study of OX40 agonist ivuxolimab in advanced cancers. At the level of the study: Participants, approximately 83% male, averaged about 56 years of age, ranging from roughly 23 to 80. Three dose-escalation patients had partial responses: one with hepatocellular carcinoma and two with cutaneous melanoma. Broader study findings: Antigen specificity remained undetermined for the expanded peripheral T cells.

Comment on this clone: Its target is not known.

The assay was immunoSEQ multiplex PCR, and TCRdb's table has in-frame clones only and misses some. The data hold around 50,000 clones, with 85% observed a single time. The ends were cut back, 5 bases at V and 2 bases at J, with 9 bases in the middle. Germline-derived CDR1 and CDR2 are MNHEY and SVGAGI. This CDR3 has 13 residues. Sequenced material: CD4+ or CD8+ T cells sorted from blood, taken in a trial of the OX40 agonist ivuxolimab. This clonotype was obtained from an adult with an advanced solid tumor such as melanoma, head and neck, liver or kidney cancer. The chain joins TRBV6-5 to TRBJ2-5; no clear D. CDR3 residues: CASSHDPQETQYF. The DNA of the CDR3 is TGTGCCAGCAGTCACGACCCTCAAGAGACCCAGTACTTC.